Listed below are T cell receptor beta chains from one sample, sequenced in a study of a mutant IDH1 vaccine in newly diagnosed glioma. Their specific antigens are unknown. Assay used: immunoSEQ multiplex PCR; TCRdb lists only in-frame clones, some missing. The sample consists of around 30,000 clones, about 80% of them appearing once. Material: PBMCs, obtained from a glioma patient whose treatment included an IDH1 peptide vaccine. The receptors shown here come from a man aged 25 to 45 with glioma. CDR3s include the opening cysteine and the closing phenylalanine or tryptophan. The order of the fields is V gene, clone size, D gene, J gene, CDR3 protein, CDR3 DNA. D genes are given only for firm matches. Rows may omit the clone size; those that give it use once, few, many or a size class.

TRBV9,-,TRBD2,TRBJ2-5,CASSVGGGETQYF,TGTGCCAGCAGCGTCGGGGGAGGGGAGACCCAGTACTTC
TRBV2,-,TRBD1,TRBJ1-2,CASFRGGSNYGYTF,TGTGCCAGCTTCCGAGGGGGCTCAAACTATGGCTACACCTTC
TRBV4-1,-,TRBD1,TRBJ1-2,CASSRQGDGHTF,TGCGCCAGCAGCCGACAGGGTGATGGCCACACCTTC
TRBV7-2,-,-,TRBJ1-3,CASSSYVEAGGTIYF,TGTGCCAGCAGCTCCTATGTCGAAGCGGGGGGCACCATATATTTT
TRBV19,few,-,TRBJ1-5,CASSINRDQPQHF,TGTGCCAGTAGTATCAACAGGGATCAGCCCCAGCATTTT
TRBV18,-,-,TRBJ1-2,CASSPEATVGYTF,TGTGCCAGCTCACCGGAAGCGACCGTGGGCTACACCTTC
TRBV5-1,few,-,TRBJ2-3,CASIDTDTQYF,TGCGCCAGCATCGACACAGATACGCAGTATTTT
TRBV7-9,-,-,TRBJ2-5,CASSLGGNQETQYF,TGTGCCAGCAGCTTAGGAGGGAACCAAGAGACCCAGTACTTC
TRBV7-7,-,-,TRBJ2-3,CASSLVAGGTDTQYF,TGTGCCAGCAGCTTAGTCGCAGGGGGGACGGATACGCAGTATTTT
TRBV19,-,-,TRBJ1-2,CASSINPGGYGYTF,TGTGCCAGTAGTATAAATCCGGGCGGGTATGGCTACACCTTC
TRBV5-1,few,-,TRBJ2-7,CASSQGSYEQYF,TGCGCCAGCAGCCAGGGGTCCTACGAGCAGTACTTC
TRBV7-2,-,TRBD1,TRBJ2-7,CASSLYGTGAAEQYF,TGTGCCAGCAGCTTATATGGGACAGGGGCCGCCGAGCAGTACTTC
TRBV25-1,-,TRBD2,TRBJ2-1,CASSEGLAGTNEQFF,TGTGCCAGCAGTGAAGGACTAGCGGGGACCAATGAGCAGTTCTTC
TRBV6-1,once,-,TRBJ2-4,CASSEVGGIENIQYF,TGTGCCAGCAGTGAAGTCGGAGGTATCGAAAACATTCAGTACTTC
TRBV19,few,-,TRBJ2-6,CASRDRGRVSGANVLTF,TGTGCCAGTAGGGATAGGGGCAGGGTATCAGGGGCCAACGTCCTGACTTTC
TRBV25-1,-,-,TRBJ2-7,CASSVQGSYEQYF,TGTGCCAGCAGTGTACAGGGTTCCTACGAGCAGTACTTC
TRBV5-1,-,TRBD2,TRBJ2-7,CASSFPSGNYEQYF,TGCGCCAGCAGCTTTCCTAGCGGCAACTACGAGCAGTACTTC
TRBV4-1,-,-,TRBJ2-1,CASSYRGHLNNEQFF,TGCGCCAGCAGCTACCGGGGGCACCTTAACAATGAGCAGTTCTTC
TRBV10-3,-,-,TRBJ2-7,CAVTSTGNEQYF,TGTGCCGTCACGTCGACGGGGAACGAGCAGTACTTC
TRBV5-1,-,TRBD1,TRBJ2-7,CASSFRTGGYEQYF,TGCGCCAGCAGCTTCCGGACAGGGGGCTACGAGCAGTACTTC
TRBV30,-,TRBD2,TRBJ2-1,CASTPGLANEQFF,TGTGCCTCGACCCCGGGACTAGCCAATGAGCAGTTCTTC
TRBV28,few,-,TRBJ1-2,CASSLRGGYGYTF,TGTGCCAGCAGCCTCAGGGGTGGCTATGGCTACACCTTC
TRBV9,-,TRBD1,TRBJ1-1,CASSQTGRTGNTEAFF,TGTGCCAGCAGCCAGACAGGGAGGACTGGGAACACTGAAGCTTTCTTT
TRBV5-1,-,TRBD1,TRBJ1-4,CASSLVGQGTFNEKLFF,TGCGCCAGCAGCTTGGTAGGACAGGGAACCTTTAATGAAAAACTGTTTTTT
TRBV11-2,-,-,TRBJ1-2,CASSSTGGYGYTF,TGTGCCAGCAGCTCGACGGGGGGCTATGGCTACACCTTC
TRBV4-3,-,-,TRBJ2-1,CASSQEIEGYNEQFF,TGCGCCAGCAGCCAAGAGATCGAGGGCTACAATGAGCAGTTCTTC
TRBV4-2,-,-,TRBJ2-7,CASSQEVSVLYEQYF,TGTGCCAGCAGCCAAGAGGTCAGCGTTTTGTACGAGCAGTACTTC
TRBV7-8,-,-,TRBJ1-5,CASSLEQDWGNQPQHF,TGTGCCAGCAGCTTAGAACAGGACTGGGGAAATCAGCCCCAGCATTTT
TRBV19,-,-,TRBJ2-1,CATTRGTVYNEQFF,TGTGCCACAACCCGCGGGACAGTCTACAATGAGCAGTTCTTC
TRBV19,-,-,TRBJ2-2,CASSSLNTGELFF,TGTGCCAGTAGTAGCTTGAACACCGGGGAGCTGTTTTTT
TRBV20-1,-,TRBD2,TRBJ2-1,CSVSRGGQFF,TGCAGTGTATCTCGGGGGGGGCAGTTCTTC
TRBV19,-,TRBD2,TRBJ2-1,CASSRLAGYNEQFF,TGTGCCAGTAGTAGACTAGCGGGTTACAATGAGCAGTTCTTC
TRBV6-1,-,-,TRBJ2-5,CASSEDWVVETQYF,TGTGCCAGCAGTGAAGATTGGGTGGTAGAGACCCAGTACTTC
TRBV27,-,TRBD1,TRBJ1-5,CASGGTGIQPQHF,TGTGCCAGTGGGGGGACAGGGATTCAGCCCCAGCATTTT
TRBV7-2,once,-,TRBJ2-2,CASNWDSRGTGELFF,TGTGCCAGCAACTGGGACTCCCGGGGGACCGGGGAGCTGTTTTTT
TRBV6-4,few,TRBD2,TRBJ2-1,CASSDSTSGYNEQFF,TGTGCCAGCAGTGACTCGACTAGCGGATACAATGAGCAGTTCTTC
TRBV7-9,-,-,TRBJ1-4,CASSPGEVNEKLFF,TGTGCCAGCAGCCCCGGGGAGGTTAATGAAAAACTGTTTTTT
TRBV7-2,-,-,TRBJ2-5,CASSLLLGETQYF,TGTGCCAGCAGCTTATTATTAGGGGAGACCCAGTACTTC
TRBV4-1,-,-,TRBJ1-5,CASSQGDGGGNQPQHF,TGCGCCAGCAGCCAAGGAGACGGAGGGGGCAATCAGCCCCAGCATTTT
TRBV7-9,-,TRBD2,TRBJ2-1,CASTDMGGSGGLNNEQFF,TGTGCCAGCACCGACATGGGGGGGAGCGGGGGACTGAACAATGAGCAGTTCTTC
TRBV19,-,-,TRBJ2-2,CASSTILVGELFF,TGTGCCAGTAGTACCATACTAGTCGGGGAGCTGTTTTTT
TRBV5-1,-,TRBD1,TRBJ1-2,CASSLGDRGPYGYTF,TGCGCCAGCAGCTTGGGGGACAGGGGGCCGTATGGCTACACCTTC
TRBV19,-,-,TRBJ1-5,CASTRMTGNQPQHF,TGTGCCAGTACCCGTATGACAGGCAATCAGCCCCAGCATTTT
TRBV2,few,-,TRBJ1-5,CASMGIEDNQPQHF,TGTGCCAGCATGGGCATTGAGGACAATCAGCCCCAGCATTTT
TRBV7-9,-,-,TRBJ1-1,CASVEGGATEAFF,TGTGCCAGCGTCGAGGGGGGAGCCACTGAAGCTTTCTTT
TRBV30,-,-,TRBJ1-5,CAWSPGRSFDQPQHF,TGTGCCTGGAGTCCGGGCAGGAGTTTCGATCAGCCCCAGCATTTT
TRBV30,-,-,TRBJ1-5,CAWSGGAGNQPQHF,TGTGCCTGGAGCGGGGGGGCCGGCAATCAGCCCCAGCATTTT
TRBV19,-,-,TRBJ2-2,CASSSPTGTGELFF,TGTGCCAGTAGTAGCCCTACAGGTACCGGGGAGCTGTTTTTT